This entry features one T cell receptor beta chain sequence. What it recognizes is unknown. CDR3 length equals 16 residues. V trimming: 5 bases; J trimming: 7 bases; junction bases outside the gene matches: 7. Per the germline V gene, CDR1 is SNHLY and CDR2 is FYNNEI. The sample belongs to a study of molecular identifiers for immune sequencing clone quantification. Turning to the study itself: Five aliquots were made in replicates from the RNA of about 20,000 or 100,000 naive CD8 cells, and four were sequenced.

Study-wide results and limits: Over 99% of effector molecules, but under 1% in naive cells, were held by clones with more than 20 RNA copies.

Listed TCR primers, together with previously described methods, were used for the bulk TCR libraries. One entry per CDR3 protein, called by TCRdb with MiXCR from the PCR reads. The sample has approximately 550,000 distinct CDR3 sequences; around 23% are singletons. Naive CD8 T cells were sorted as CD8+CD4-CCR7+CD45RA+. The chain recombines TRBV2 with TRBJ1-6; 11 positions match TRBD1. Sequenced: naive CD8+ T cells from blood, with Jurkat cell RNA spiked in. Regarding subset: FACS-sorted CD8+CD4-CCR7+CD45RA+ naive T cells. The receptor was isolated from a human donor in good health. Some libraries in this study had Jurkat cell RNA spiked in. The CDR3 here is CASSPRTGGWNSPLHF. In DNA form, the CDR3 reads TGTGCCAGCAGTCCTAGGACAGGGGGCTGGAATTCACCCCTCCACTTT.